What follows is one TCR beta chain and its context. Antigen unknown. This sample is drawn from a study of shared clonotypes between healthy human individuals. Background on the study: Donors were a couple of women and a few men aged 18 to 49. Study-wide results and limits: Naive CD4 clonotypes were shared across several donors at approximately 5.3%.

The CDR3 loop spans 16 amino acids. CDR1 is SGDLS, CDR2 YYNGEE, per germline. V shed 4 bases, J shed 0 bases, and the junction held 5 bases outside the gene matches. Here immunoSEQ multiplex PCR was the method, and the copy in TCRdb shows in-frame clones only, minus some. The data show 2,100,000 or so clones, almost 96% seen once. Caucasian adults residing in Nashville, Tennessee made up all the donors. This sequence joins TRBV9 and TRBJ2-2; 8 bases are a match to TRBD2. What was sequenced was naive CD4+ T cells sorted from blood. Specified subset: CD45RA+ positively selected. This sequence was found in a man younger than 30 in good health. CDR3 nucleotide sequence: TGTGCCAGCAGCCCTCGGGAGGGCGCGAACACCGGGGAGCTGTTTTTT. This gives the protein CASSPREGANTGELFF.